This T cell receptor (beta chain) is from a study of blood T cell repertoires in COVID-19. This clone was seen only a few times. The CDR3 sequence is 14 residues long. TCRdb keeps only in-frame clones here, not all; method: immunoSEQ multiplex PCR. The sample lists tens of thousands of clones, 60% to 85% occurring once. The clonotype comes from a woman older than 75 with acute or convalescent COVID-19. The sequencing sample was made of peripheral blood. V gene TRBV21-1 combines with J gene TRBJ1-4. TRBV21-1 is an annotated pseudogene. The CDR3 here is CASSMWGEGEKLFF. The CDR3 DNA follows: TGTGCCAGCAGCATGTGGGGTGAGGGTGAAAAACTGTTTTTT.